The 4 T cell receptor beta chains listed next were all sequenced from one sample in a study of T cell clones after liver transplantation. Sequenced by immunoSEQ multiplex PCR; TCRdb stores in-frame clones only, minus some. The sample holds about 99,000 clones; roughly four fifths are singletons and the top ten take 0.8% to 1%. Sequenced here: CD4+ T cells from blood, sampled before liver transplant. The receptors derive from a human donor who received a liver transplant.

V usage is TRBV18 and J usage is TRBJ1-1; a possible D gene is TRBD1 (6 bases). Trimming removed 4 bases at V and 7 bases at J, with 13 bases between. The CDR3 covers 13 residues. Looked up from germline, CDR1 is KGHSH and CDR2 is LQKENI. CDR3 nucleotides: TGTGCCAGCTCACAAATCCCGGACAGTGAAGCTTTCTTT. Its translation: CASSQIPDSEAFF.

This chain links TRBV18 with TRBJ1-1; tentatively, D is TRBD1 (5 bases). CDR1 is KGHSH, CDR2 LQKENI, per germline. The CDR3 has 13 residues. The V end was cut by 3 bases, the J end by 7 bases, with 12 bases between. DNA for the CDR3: TGTGCCAGCTCACCTGGCCTGGGGGATGAAGCTTTCTTT. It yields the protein CASSPGLGDEAFF.

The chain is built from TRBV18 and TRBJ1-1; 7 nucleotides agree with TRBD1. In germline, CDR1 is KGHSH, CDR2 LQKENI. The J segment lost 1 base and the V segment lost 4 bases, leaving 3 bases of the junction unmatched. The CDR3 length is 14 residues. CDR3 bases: TGTGCCAGCTCACGCGGACAGGAGAACACTGAAGCTTTCTTT. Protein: CASSRGQENTEAFF.

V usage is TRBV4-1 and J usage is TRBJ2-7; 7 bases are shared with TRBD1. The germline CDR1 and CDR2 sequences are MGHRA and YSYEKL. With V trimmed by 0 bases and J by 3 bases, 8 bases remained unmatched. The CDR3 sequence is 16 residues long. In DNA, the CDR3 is TGCGCCAGCAGCCAAGACCCCTCCGGGACAGACTACGAGCAGTACTTC. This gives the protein CASSQDPSGTDYEQYF.